This is a list of T cell receptor beta chains from one sample in a study of blood T cell repertoires in COVID-19. TCRdb keeps only in-frame clones here, not all; method: immunoSEQ multiplex PCR. The sample consists of about 190,000 clones, 76% of them appearing once. Sequences were obtained from PBMCs or T cells enriched from blood (not recorded which). The receptors were sampled from a woman in her forties or fifties with acute COVID-19. The CDR3 runs from the conserved cysteine through the conserved F or W. A D gene is named only where the DNA matches it firmly. Not all rows give a size; the values are once, few, many and, for expanded clones, a class.

abundance	d_gene	v_gene	j_gene	CDR3aa	CDR3nt
NA	TRBD1	TRBV11-3	TRBJ2-1	CASSLAGTASYNEQFF	TGTGCCAGCAGCTTGGCCGGGACAGCCTCCTACAATGAGCAGTTCTTC
NA	NA	TRBV7-2	TRBJ2-5	CASSLNQGTYETQYF	TGTGCCAGCAGCTTAAACCAGGGAACCTACGAGACCCAGTACTTC
NA	NA	TRBV7-6	TRBJ1-1	CASSPENTEAFF	TGTGCCAGCAGTCCAGAAAACACTGAAGCTTTCTTT
NA	NA	TRBV7-9	TRBJ1-1	CASSWEGTLKNTEAFF	TGTGCCAGCAGCTGGGAGGGAACTCTGAAGAACACTGAAGCTTTCTTT
NA	TRBD1	TRBV5-6	TRBJ2-5	CASSLRGQETQYF	TGTGCCAGCAGCCTCAGGGGGCAAGAGACCCAGTACTTC
NA	NA	TRBV9	TRBJ1-2	CASSAGQGGLPNYGYTF	TGTGCCAGCAGCGCGGGTCAAGGGGGATTACCTAACTATGGCTACACCTTC
NA	NA	TRBV28	TRBJ1-2	CASSWQAGHGYTF	TGTGCCAGCAGCTGGCAGGCGGGCCATGGCTACACCTTC
NA	NA	TRBV2	TRBJ2-1	CASQAAGQFF	TGTGCCAGCCAGGCAGCCGGGCAGTTCTTC
NA	TRBD1	TRBV18	TRBJ1-5	CASSRDSNNQPQHF	TGTGCCAGCTCCCGGGACAGCAATAATCAGCCCCAGCATTTT
NA	NA	TRBV5-6	TRBJ2-5	CASSAVHGETQYF	TGTGCCAGCAGCGCAGTGCACGGGGAGACCCAGTACTTC
NA	NA	TRBV6-5	TRBJ2-2	CASTPGANTGELFF	TGTGCCAGCACCCCCGGAGCGAACACCGGGGAGCTGTTTTTT
NA	TRBD1	TRBV10-2	TRBJ1-2	CASSGQVDYGYTF	TGCGCCAGCAGCGGACAGGTCGACTATGGCTACACCTTC
few	NA	TRBV2	TRBJ1-4	CASRVGGPEKLFF	TGTGCCAGCAGGGTAGGGGGACCGGAAAAACTGTTTTTT
NA	NA	TRBV19	TRBJ1-3	CASHGHSGNTIYF	TGTGCCAGCCATGGCCACTCTGGAAACACCATATATTTT
NA	NA	TRBV5-6	TRBJ1-1	CASSFGTLEAFF	TGTGCCAGCAGCTTCGGGACACTTGAAGCTTTCTTT
NA	NA	TRBV5-6	TRBJ1-1	CASSLLFLNTEAFF	TGTGCCAGCAGCTTGCTTTTTTTGAACACTGAAGCTTTCTTT
once	TRBD1	TRBV4-1	TRBJ2-1	CASSLQTGGYEQFF	TGCGCCAGCAGCCTACAGACAGGGGGCTATGAGCAGTTCTTC
NA	NA	TRBV18	TRBJ1-2	CASSPAQQEAGTF	TGTGCCAGCTCACCAGCACAGCAAGAAGCGGGAACCTTC
NA	NA	TRBV2	TRBJ1-5	CASSDQGNQPQHF	TGTGCCAGCAGTGATCAGGGGAATCAGCCCCAGCATTTT